These T cell receptor beta chains were read from a single sample in a study of T cell repertoires in cytomegalovirus infection. MiXCR was run by TCRdb on the reads, yielding one entry per CDR3 protein. This sample has approximately 730,000 distinct CDR3 sequences, with about 29% found just once. Their target antigens are unknown. The sequencing used cultured CD8+ T cells from PBMCs, collected from culture after CMV antigen stimulation. The receptors shown here come from a human donor in good health (CMV status not recorded). Some clones in this sample may be carry-over from other donors' samples. The CDR3 runs from the conserved cysteine through the conserved F or W. The D gene is left open where the match is weak. Size is omitted from some rows. Given values are once, few, many or a class for expanded clones.

>17|TRBJ1-1|TRBV19|TRBD1|few
TGTGCCAGTAGTGATTGGGACAGCGGATTTATGAACACTGAAGCTTTCTTT
CASSDWDSGFMNTEAFF
>15|TRBJ2-2|TRBV27|TRBD1|-
TGTGCCAGCAGTTTAGAGGGGGCTCGAACCGGGGAGCTGTTTTTT
CASSLEGARTGELFF
>18|TRBJ2-1|TRBV28|-|few
TGTGCCAGCAGTCCCTTGAGGGCCATCCCCTCATCCTACAATGAGCAGTTCTTC
CASSPLRAIPSSYNEQFF
>15|TRBJ1-2|TRBV3-1|-|-
TGTGCCAGCAGCCCGGTCGAGGAGACCCTATACGGCTACACCTTC
CASSPVEETLYGYTF
>15|TRBJ2-2|TRBV29-1|TRBD1|-
TGCAGCGTCGGGGAGGGACAGGGGGCTGCGGGGGAGCTGTTTTTT
CSVGEGQGAAGELFF
>14|TRBJ2-2|TRBV27|-|-
TGTGCCAGCAGTTGGGGATTTAACACCGGGGAGCTGTTTTTT
CASSWGFNTGELFF
>17|TRBJ2-5|TRBV7-9|TRBD1|few
TGTGCCAGCAGCTTTCCCCCGGGACAGGGGTTTGTAGAGACCCAGTACTTC
CASSFPPGQGFVETQYF
>15|TRBJ1-6|TRBV3-1|-|few
TGTGCCAGCAGCCAACGGGCAGTCTATAATTCACCCCTCCACTTT
CASSQRAVYNSPLHF
>14|TRBJ1-1|TRBV5-5|TRBD1|-
TGTGCCAGCAGCCCCGGGACAGGGAGATCTGAAGCTTTCTTT
CASSPGTGRSEAFF
>13|TRBJ2-1|TRBV12-3/TRBV12-4|-|few
TGTGCCACCAGACAGAGCTCCTACAATGAGCAGTTCTTC
CATRQSSYNEQFF
>18|TRBJ1-2|TRBV7-2|-|few
TGTGCCAGCAGCTCATTTGGTGGGACGGCCGATCTTAACTATGGCTACACCTTC
CASSSFGGTADLNYGYTF
>13|TRBJ1-6|TRBV7-6|TRBD1|-
TGTGCCAGCAGCAGGACAGGCAATTCACCCCTCCACTTT
CASSRTGNSPLHF
>13|TRBJ1-2|TRBV7-6|-|few
TGTGCCACCTCACAGGGAACGGTCTATGGCTACACCTTC
CATSQGTVYGYTF
>12|TRBJ2-1|TRBV9|-|-
TGTGCCAGCACACCGAAAGCCAATGAGCAGTTCTTC
CASTPKANEQFF
>15|TRBJ2-1|TRBV11-2|-|-
TGTGCCAGCAGCCCCCGGGATAGGGAGGTGAATGAGCAGTTCTTC
CASSPRDREVNEQFF
>16|TRBJ1-5|TRBV27|TRBD1|-
TGTGCCAGCCGCCCCGGGACAGGGTCCGCCAATCAGCCCCAGCATTTT
CASRPGTGSANQPQHF
>16|TRBJ1-3|TRBV25-1|-|-
TGTGCCAGCAGTGAAAGAAGCCAGGGCTCTGGAAACACCATATATTTT
CASSERSQGSGNTIYF
>15|TRBJ2-2|TRBV14|-|-
TGTGCCAGCAGCCCGGTCAGGGGTTACACCGGGGAGCTGTTTTTT
CASSPVRGYTGELFF
>17|TRBJ2-2|TRBV4-2|-|few
TGTGCCAGCAGCCTTCGCCCCGCCGAGGGTAACACCGGGGAGCTGTTTTTT
CASSLRPAEGNTGELFF
>14|TRBJ2-7|TRBV4-1|TRBD1|-
TGCGCCAGCAGCGGGGGACAGGGGCCGAGGGGGCAGTACTTC
CASSGGQGPRGQYF
>15|TRBJ1-6|TRBV7-6|-|many
TGTGCCAGCAGCTTAGATGGGTCCTTGGATTCACCCCTCCACTTT
CASSLDGSLDSPLHF
>15|TRBJ2-5|TRBV15|-|-
TGTGCCACCAGCGGCCCACGGGCGGTAGGGGAGACCCAGTACTTC
CATSGPRAVGETQYF
>13|TRBJ2-5|TRBV28|TRBD1|few
TGTGCCACCTTTAGACAGGGCCAAGAGACCCAGTACTTC
CATFRQGQETQYF
>16|TRBJ2-3|TRBV2|-|-
TGTGCCAGCAGTGATACCGGGAGACCTAGCACAGATACGCAGTATTTT
CASSDTGRPSTDTQYF
>14|TRBJ2-7|TRBV20-1|-|-
TGCAGTGCTAGGGACTTGATGGTAAACTACGAGCAGTACTTC
CSARDLMVNYEQYF
>14|TRBJ1-5|TRBV9|-|few
TGTGCCAGCAGCGACCGGGACACCAATCAGCCCCAGCATTTT
CASSDRDTNQPQHF
>12|TRBJ2-1|TRBV28|TRBD1|few
TGTGCCAGCAGGGGGACAGACAATGAGCAGTTCTTC
CASRGTDNEQFF
>16|TRBJ1-1|TRBV6-8|-|-
TGTGCCAGCAGTTACTTCCCGAGTACCTTTAACACTGAAGCTTTCTTT
CASSYFPSTFNTEAFF
>17|TRBJ1-2|TRBV6-5|-|few
TGTGCCAGCAGTTACGAGGCAGGAGGGTCCGTAGAATATGGCTACACCTTC
CASSYEAGGSVEYGYTF
>16|TRBJ1-5|TRBV12-5|-|-
TGTGCTAGTGGTTTGGAGGGGACTAGGAGCAATCTGCCCCAGCATTTT
CASGLEGTRSNLPQHF
>14|TRBJ1-5|TRBV6-1|-|-
TGTGCCAGCAGTGGTCGACAGATCAATCAGCCCCAGCATTTT
CASSGRQINQPQHF
>16|TRBJ2-5|TRBV12-5|TRBD2|few
TGTGCTAGTGGTTTGGTGGGACTAGCGGGACAAGAGACCCAGTACTTC
CASGLVGLAGQETQYF
>14|TRBJ2-7|TRBV7-8|-|once
TGTGCCAGCAGCCTAATAGGGGCAGACTACGAGCAGTACTTC
CASSLIGADYEQYF
>16|TRBJ1-6|TRBV27|-|-
TGTGCCAGCAGCGTGGGGGTGAGCTCCTATAATTCACCCCTCCACTTT
CASSVGVSSYNSPLHF
>13|TRBJ1-1|TRBV5-6|-|few
TGTGCCAGCAGCTTGTACTCATCTTATCGAGCTTTCTTT
CASSLYSSYRAFF
>13|TRBJ2-5|TRBV3-1|TRBD2|-
TGTGCCAGCAGGACTAGCGGGGAAGAGACCCAGTACTTC
CASRTSGEETQYF
>14|TRBJ2-1|TRBV7-9|TRBD1|few
TGTGCCAGCCTATTGGACAGGGAAGGGAATGAGCAGTTCTTC
CASLLDREGNEQFF
>15|TRBJ2-7|TRBV6-5|TRBD1|-
TGTGCCAGCAAACAGGGGGCGGCGAGCTCCTACGAGCAGTACTTC
CASKQGAASSYEQYF
>15|TRBJ1-6|TRBV7-8|-|many
TGTGCCAGCAGCTTACCCCGACAGAATAATTCACCCCTCCACTTT
CASSLPRQNNSPLHF
>15|TRBJ1-2|TRBV7-9|-|few
TGTGCCAGCAGCTTAGGCGAGGGGAAGGTTTATGGCTACACCTTC
CASSLGEGKVYGYTF
>16|TRBJ2-3|TRBV7-7|-|-
TGTGCTAGCAGCCTAAAGGGGGGGGCGCACACAGATACGCAGTATTTT
CASSLKGGAHTDTQYF
>19|TRBJ2-1|TRBV6-1|TRBD2|-
TGTGCCAGCAGCTCTACCGGGACTAGCGGGGGGTCCTCCTACAATGAGCAGTTCTTC
CASSSTGTSGGSSYNEQFF
>16|TRBJ1-4|TRBV7-9|-|few
TGTGCCAGCAGCTCCCCTTACACTACCGAGGGGGAAAAACTGTTTTTT
CASSSPYTTEGEKLFF
>16|TRBJ2-3|TRBV7-9|-|-
TGTGCCAGCAGCGTTAACCGGGTCCCTATTTTTTATACGCAGTATTTT
CASSVNRVPIFYTQYF